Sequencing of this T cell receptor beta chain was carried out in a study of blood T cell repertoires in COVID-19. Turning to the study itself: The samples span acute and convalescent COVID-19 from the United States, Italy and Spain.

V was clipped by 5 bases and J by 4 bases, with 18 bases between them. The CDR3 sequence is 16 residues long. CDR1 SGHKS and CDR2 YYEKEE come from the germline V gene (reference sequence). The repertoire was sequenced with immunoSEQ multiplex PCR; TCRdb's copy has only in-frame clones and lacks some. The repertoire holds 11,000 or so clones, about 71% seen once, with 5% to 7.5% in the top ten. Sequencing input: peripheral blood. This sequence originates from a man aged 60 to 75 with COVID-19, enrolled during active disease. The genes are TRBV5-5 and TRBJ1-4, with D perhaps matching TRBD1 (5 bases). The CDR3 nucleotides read TGTGCCAGCAGGGATTTTTCAGGGAGGAGTAATGAAAAACTGTTTTTT. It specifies CASRDFSGRSNEKLFF.